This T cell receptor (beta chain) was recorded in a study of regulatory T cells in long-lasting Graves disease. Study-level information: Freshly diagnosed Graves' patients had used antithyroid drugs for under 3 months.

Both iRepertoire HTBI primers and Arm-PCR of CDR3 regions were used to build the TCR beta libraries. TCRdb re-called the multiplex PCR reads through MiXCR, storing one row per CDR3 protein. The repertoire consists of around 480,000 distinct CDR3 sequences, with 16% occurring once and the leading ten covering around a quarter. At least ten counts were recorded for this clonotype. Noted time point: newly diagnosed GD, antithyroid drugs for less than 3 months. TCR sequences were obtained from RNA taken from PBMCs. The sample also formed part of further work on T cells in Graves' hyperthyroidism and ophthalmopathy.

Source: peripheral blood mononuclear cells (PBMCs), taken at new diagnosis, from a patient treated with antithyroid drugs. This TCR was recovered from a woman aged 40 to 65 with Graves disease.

The CDR3 spells CASSLGGVRGTEAFF. DNA of the CDR3: TGTGCCAGCAGTTTAGGGGGAGTTAGGGGTACTGAAGCTTTCTTT. This chain uses TRBV28 with TRBJ1-1, with D possibly being TRBD1 (5 bases). The CDR3 covers 15 residues. Trimming pared 2 bases from V and 5 bases from J, leaving 15 bases between. The germline V gene has CDR1 MDHEN and CDR2 SYDVKM.